Listed here are 27 T cell receptor beta chains from one sample, sequenced in a study of regulatory T cells in long-lasting Graves disease. The time point: persistent/refractory GD, antithyroid drugs over 5 years with positive TRAb. There was RNA extracted from PBMCs, and the TCR library was made from it. CDR3 regions were amplified by Arm-PCR using iRepertoire HTBI primers to build TCR beta libraries. MiXCR, run by TCRdb on the multiplex PCR reads, gives a single entry per CDR3 protein. In the table there are roughly 700,000 distinct CDR3 sequences, about 32% of which are singletons. The source material was peripheral blood mononuclear cells (PBMCs), sampled when the disease was refractory, from a patient treated with antithyroid drugs. All receptors derive from a female donor with Graves disease.

On this clonotype: Germline and junction disagree at one end, which may indicate a read error. The chain employs TRBV4-3 and TRBJ1-5; D is unclear. This CDR3 region has 15 residues. Per the germline V gene, CDR1 is LGHNA and CDR2 is YSLEER. CDR3 sequence: CASSQGTESNQPQHF. DNA of the CDR3: TGCGCCAGCAGCCAAGGGACTGAGAGCAACCAGCCCCAGCATTTT.

This clonotype was seen a handful of times. CDR3 bases: TGCGCCAGCAGGATGGGACAGGATAGCAATCAGCCCCAGCATTTT. Translated, it gives CASRMGQDSNQPQHF. V and J are TRBV10-2 and TRBJ1-5, with 8 bases that match TRBD1. The V and J ends lost 6 bases and 0 bases, in that order; junction bases with no gene match: 4. This CDR3 is built from 15 residues. In germline, CDR1 is WSHSY, CDR2 SAAADI.

The V and J genes are TRBV7-9 and TRBJ2-7; tentative D call: TRBD2 (5 bases). The length of the CDR3 is 15 residues. Trimming took off 2 bases at V and 3 bases at J, with 14 bases between the two ends. CDR1 is SEHNR and CDR2 is FQNEAQ in the germline V gene (reference sequence). The CDR3: CASSLSFEGIYEQYF. In DNA form, the CDR3 reads TGTGCCAGCAGCTTAAGTTTTGAGGGAATCTACGAGCAGTACTTC.

The rearrangement links TRBV20-1 to TRBJ1-5; a possible D gene is TRBD1 (5 bases). The CDR3 has 13 residues. With 5 bases removed from V and 5 bases from J, the gap between germline ends came to 13 bases. Germline CDR1 and CDR2: DFQATT and SNEGSKA (reference sequence). The CDR3 loop reads CSAPRGVDQPQHF. The CDR3 nucleotides read TGCAGTGCTCCTAGGGGTGTAGATCAGCCCCAGCATTTT.

This clonotype appeared a few times. This sequence joins TRBV12-3 or TRBV12-4 and TRBJ1-2; maybe TRBD1 (5 bases). Trimming cost V 6 bases and J 4 bases, with 12 bases left between them. There are 13 residues in the CDR3. CDR3 loop: CASRGTAAYGYTF. CDR3 in DNA: TGTGCCAGCAGGGGGACCGCCGCCTATGGCTACACCTTC.

J is TRBJ1-6 and V is TRBV28; the match to TRBD1 covers 8 bases. V dropped 7 bases and J dropped 8; count of bases not matched to a gene: 7. In germline, CDR1 is MDHEN, CDR2 SYDVKM. CDR3 length: 14 residues. The CDR3 sequence is CASTLGTGYSPLHF. The CDR3 DNA is TGTGCCAGCACCCTGGGGACAGGATATTCACCCCTCCACTTT.

The rearrangement joins TRBV12-3 or TRBV12-4 to TRBJ2-6, with D possibly matching TRBD2 (6 bases). The CDR3 is 21 amino acids. V was shortened by 3 bases and J by 0 bases, with 24 bases between the two germline ends. The CDR3 nucleotides read TGTGCCAGCAGTTTCTCCCGCATGGGGTTAGTCGGGAGCTCTGGGGCCAACGTCCTGACTTTC. It is translated as CASSFSRMGLVGSSGANVLTF.

In its sample, this clonotype was seen a few times. The chain joins TRBV10-3 to TRBJ2-7; 8 nucleotides align to TRBD1. V lost 10 bases to trimming and J lost 3 bases; unmatched junction nucleotides: 8. Germline V gene lookup returns CDR1 ENHRY and CDR2 SYGVKD. This CDR3 is built from 13 residues. CDR3: CASRFRGLYEQYF. In DNA, the CDR3 is TGTGCCAGCAGATTCAGGGGGCTCTACGAGCAGTACTTC.

This clonotype was recorded at least ten times. The chain uses TRBV2 and TRBJ1-4; D is uncertain. Deletions cut 7 bases from V and 5 bases from J, with 17 bases between. CDR1 is SNHLY and CDR2 is FYNNEI in the germline V gene. The length of the CDR3 is 15 residues. The CDR3 loop is CASNLEYWRNEKLFF. Here the CDR3 DNA reads TGTGCCAGCAACCTAGAATACTGGAGAAATGAAAAACTGTTTTTT.

A remark on this clonotype: A read error may account for a junction end that differs from germline. V is TRBV7-2 and J is TRBJ2-7; either TRBD1 or TRBD2 may supply D (5 bases each). Germline V CDR1 and CDR2: SGHTA, FQGNSA. The CDR3 is 14 residues long. The CDR3 bases are TGTGCCAGCAGCTTAGTCGCAGGGACCTACGAGCAGTGCTTC. This gives the protein CASSLVAGTYEQCF.

The V call is TRBV19, the J call TRBJ1-1; D gene uncertain. Per the germline V gene, CDR1 is LNHDA and CDR2 is SQIVND (reference sequence). Trimming took off 3 bases at V and 4 bases at J, with 9 bases between the two ends. The CDR3 totals 13 residues. The CDR3 spells CASSITGVTEAFF. CDR3 nucleotide sequence: TGTGCCAGTAGTATCACGGGTGTCACTGAAGCTTTCTTT.

In its sample, this clonotype was seen a few times. The chain joins TRBV6-9 to TRBJ2-2; no clear D. This CDR3 is built from 14 residues. CDR1 and CDR2 (germline): MNHGY, SVAAGI. Trimming took 3 bases from V and 10 from J, leaving 15 bases between them. CDR3 amino acids: CASSYAARPLELFF. The CDR3 DNA is TGTGCCAGCAGTTACGCCGCTCGTCCCCTGGAGCTGTTTTTT.

This clonotype was seen a handful of times. The V and J genes are TRBV6-1 and TRBJ1-5; no clear D. Germline V gene data show CDR1 as MNHNS and CDR2 as SASEGT. V was clipped by 8 bases and J by 0 bases, with 14 bases between them. The CDR3 is 15 amino acids. CDR3 in amino acids: CASGVADNSNQPQHF. The CDR3 nucleotides are TGTGCCAGCGGCGTCGCTGATAATAGCAATCAGCCCCAGCATTTT.

This clonotype appeared a few times. The rearrangement links TRBV29-1 to TRBJ1-2; tentative D call: TRBD1 (6 bases). The CDR3 is 15 amino acids. The V gene's germline CDR1 is SQVTM and CDR2 ANQGSEA. The germline V and J ends were trimmed by 7 bases and 5 bases, with 23 bases remaining between them. CDR3 in amino acids: CSADQRGRGGYGYTF. In DNA form, the CDR3 reads TGCAGCGCCGATCAGAGGGGCAGGGGAGGTTATGGCTACACCTTC.

This clonotype was recorded at least ten times. The chain links TRBV12-3 or TRBV12-4 to TRBJ1-2; no firm D call. Trimming left V 8 bases short and J 8 bases short, with 15 bases between. This CDR3 has 12 residues. This CDR3 is CASAKASWGYTF. DNA of the CDR3: TGTGCCAGCGCGAAGGCCTCTTGGGGCTACACCTTC.

The chain has TRBV12-3 or TRBV12-4 and TRBJ2-2; TRBD2 matches at 7 bases. This CDR3 spans 16 amino acids. The trim removed 6 bases at V and 4 bases at J, leaving 11 bases unmatched. The CDR3 is CASRPWEGEGTGELFF. As DNA, the CDR3 is TGTGCCAGCAGGCCCTGGGAGGGAGAGGGCACCGGGGAGCTGTTTTTT.

This clonotype showed up just a few times. The chain is built from TRBV20-1 and TRBJ1-1, with 8 bases matching TRBD1. This CDR3 has 13 amino acids. CDR1 DFQATT and CDR2 SNEGSKA come from the germline V gene (reference sequence). With V trimmed by 6 bases and J by 1 base, 4 bases remained unmatched. CDR3 in DNA: TGCAGTGCCAAGGACAGGGAGAACACTGAAGCTTTCTTT. This encodes CSAKDRENTEAFF.

As for this clonotype: The junction departs from germline at one end; a sequencing error may be responsible. The J gene is TRBJ1-2, the V gene TRBV11-2, with D tentatively TRBD1 (5 bases). Germline V lookup: CDR1 SGHAT, CDR2 FQNNGV. There are 13 residues in the CDR3. The CDR3 is CASSTGRNYGCTF. CDR3 coding DNA: TGTGCCAGCAGCACGGGACGGAACTATGGCTGCACCTTC.

This clonotype was seen a few times. The rearrangement joins TRBV15 to TRBJ1-6; 7 nucleotides line up with TRBD1. The germline CDR1 and CDR2 sequences are LNHNV and YYDKDF (reference sequence). J gave up 6 bases and V 3 bases, and 5 bases lay outside the gene matches. The CDR3 has 15 residues. The DNA for the CDR3 is TGTGCCACCAGCAGGGAAGGACAGGTTAATTCACCCCTCCACTTT. Translated: CATSREGQVNSPLHF.

The V gene is TRBV20-1, the J gene TRBJ2-1; maybe TRBD2 (6 bases). Looked up from germline, CDR1 is DFQATT and CDR2 is SNEGSKA (reference sequence). The CDR3 consists of 15 residues. Between the trimmed V and J ends, which lost 7 bases and 0 bases, there was a span of 16 bases. The CDR3: CSEKVPGLSYNEQFF. In nucleotides, the CDR3 is TGCAGTGAGAAGGTCCCGGGACTCTCCTACAATGAGCAGTTCTTC.

The CDR3 DNA is TGTGCCTGGGCCCCCCCGGGACAGGGGGCGATGAGAGGCAATCAGCCCCAGCATTTT. This translates into CAWAPPGQGAMRGNQPQHF. This chain links TRBV30 with TRBJ1-5, with 12 bases identical to TRBD1. V dropped 5 bases and J dropped 2; count of bases not matched to a gene: 16. Germline values: CDR1 GTSNPN, CDR2 SVGIG (reference sequence). The CDR3 has 19 residues. Full variable domain (rest looked up from reference TRBV30 and TRBJ1-5): SQTIHQWPATLVQPVGSPLSLECTVEGTSNPNLYWYRQAAGRGLQLLFYSVGIGQISSEVPQNLSASRPQDRQFILSSKKLLLSDSGFYLCAWAPPGQGAMRGNQPQHFGDGTRLSIL.

The gene calls are TRBV6-5 and TRBJ1-1, with D perhaps TRBD1 (5 bases). This CDR3 region has 15 residues. Trimming stripped 2 bases from V and 2 bases from J, with 12 bases between. Per germline, CDR1 MNHEY and CDR2 SVGAGI. The CDR3 loop reads CASSYGGGQNTEAFF. The CDR3 coding sequence is TGTGCCAGCAGTTACGGTGGTGGACAAAACACTGAAGCTTTCTTT.

This clonotype was seen only a few times. The chain joins TRBV9 to TRBJ1-1; 9 bases line up with TRBD1. The length of the CDR3 is 17 residues. Looked up from germline, CDR1 is SGDLS and CDR2 is YYNGEE. The V segment lost 4 bases and the J segment 5 bases; nucleotides outside the gene matches: 15. CDR3: CASSSHLGGQGGTEAFF. CDR3 in DNA: TGTGCCAGCAGCTCCCACTTGGGGGGACAGGGAGGTACTGAAGCTTTCTTT.

This clonotype was seen many times. This rearrangement joins TRBV11-2 to TRBJ1-2; no reliable D call. The germline gives CDR1 SGHAT, CDR2 FQNNGV. V was shortened by 5 bases and J by 3 bases, with 16 bases between the two germline ends. The CDR3 has 15 amino acids. The CDR3: CASSVRPGLDYGYTF. The CDR3 DNA reads as TGTGCCAGCAGCGTTCGGCCCGGACTAGACTATGGCTACACCTTC.

The chain uses TRBV7-9 and TRBJ2-5, with no clear D. Germline V gives CDR1 SEHNR, CDR2 FQNEAQ (reference sequence). The CDR3 sequence is 15 residues long. The V gene lost 3 bases and the J gene lost 4 bases, with 15 bases spanning the gap. The CDR3 DNA is TGTGCCAGCAGCTTTAAATCAAGGCCAGGAGAGACCCAGTACTTC. Its protein is CASSFKSRPGETQYF. The full variable domain, in which reference TRBV7-9 and TRBJ2-5 provide the parts outside the CDR3, is DTGVSQNPRHKITKRGQNVTFRCDPISEHNRLYWYRQTLGQGPEFLTYFQNEAQLEKSRLLSDRFSAERPKGSFSTLEIQRTEQGDSAMYLCASSFKSRPGETQYFGPGTRLLVL.

This clonotype was recorded at least ten times. The CDR3 sequence is CSAKGRGPDGYTF. DNA for the CDR3: TGCAGTGCCAAGGGCAGGGGGCCTGATGGCTACACCTTC. The chain links TRBV20-1 to TRBJ1-2; 8 bases are a match to TRBD1. The CDR3 is 13 residues long. Trimming removed 6 bases from V and 6 bases from J; junction bases left unmatched: 9. Germline assignment: CDR1 DFQATT and CDR2 SNEGSKA (reference sequence).

A few counts support this clonotype. The J gene is TRBJ2-2, the V gene TRBV5-1, with D hard to call. The CDR3 is made up of 15 amino acids. Germline values: CDR1 SGHRS, CDR2 YFSETQ. V was pared by 2 bases and J by 3 bases, with 11 bases between. This CDR3 reads CASSFDSTYTGELFF. CDR3 sequence (DNA): TGCGCCAGCAGCTTTGACTCGACTTACACCGGGGAGCTGTTTTTT.